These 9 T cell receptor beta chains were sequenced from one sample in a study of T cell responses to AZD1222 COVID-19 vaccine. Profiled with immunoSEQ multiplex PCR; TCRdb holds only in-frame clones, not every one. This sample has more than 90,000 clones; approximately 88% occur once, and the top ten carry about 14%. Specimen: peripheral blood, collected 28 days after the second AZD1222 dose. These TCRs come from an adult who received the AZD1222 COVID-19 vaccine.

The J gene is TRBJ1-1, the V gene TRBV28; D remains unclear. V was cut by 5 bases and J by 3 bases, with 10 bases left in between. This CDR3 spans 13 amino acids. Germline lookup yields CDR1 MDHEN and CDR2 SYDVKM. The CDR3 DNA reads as TGTGCCAGCAGTCCCCCCCGTTACACTGAAGCTTTCTTT. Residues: CASSPPRYTEAFF. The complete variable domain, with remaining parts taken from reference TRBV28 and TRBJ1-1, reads DVKVTQSSRYLVKRTGEKVFLECVQDMDHENMFWYRQDPGLGLRLIYFSYDVKMKEKGDIPEGYSVSREKKERFSLILESASTNQTSMYLCASSPPRYTEAFFGQGTRLTVV.

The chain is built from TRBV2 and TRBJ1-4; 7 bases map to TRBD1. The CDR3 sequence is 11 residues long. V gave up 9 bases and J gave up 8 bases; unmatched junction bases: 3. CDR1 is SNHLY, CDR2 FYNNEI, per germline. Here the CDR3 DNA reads TGTGCCAGTACGGACAGGGAAAAACTGTTTTTT. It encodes CASTDREKLFF. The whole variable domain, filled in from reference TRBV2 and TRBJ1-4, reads EPEVTQTPSHQVTQMGQEVILRCVPISNHLYFYWYRQILGQKVEFLVSFYNNEISEKSEIFDDQFSVERPDGSNFTLKIRSTKLEDSAMYFCASTDREKLFFGSGTQLSVL.

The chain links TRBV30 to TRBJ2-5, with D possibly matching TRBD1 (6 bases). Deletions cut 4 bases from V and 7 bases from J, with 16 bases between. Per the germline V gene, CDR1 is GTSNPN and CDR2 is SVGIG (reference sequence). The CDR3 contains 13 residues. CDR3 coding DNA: TGTGCCTGGAACCTACAGGGATTCCGGACCCAGTACTTC. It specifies CAWNLQGFRTQYF.

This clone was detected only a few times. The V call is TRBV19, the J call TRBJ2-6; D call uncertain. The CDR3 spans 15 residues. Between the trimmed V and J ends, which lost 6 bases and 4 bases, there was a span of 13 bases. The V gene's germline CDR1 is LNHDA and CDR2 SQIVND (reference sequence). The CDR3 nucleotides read TGTGCCAGTAGCCCGGTCTTGGCGGGGGCCAACGTCCTGACTTTC. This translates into CASSPVLAGANVLTF.

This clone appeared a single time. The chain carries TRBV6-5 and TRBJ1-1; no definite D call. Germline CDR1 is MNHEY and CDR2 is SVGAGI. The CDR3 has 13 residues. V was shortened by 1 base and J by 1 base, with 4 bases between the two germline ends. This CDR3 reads CASSYFGNTEAFF. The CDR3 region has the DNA TGTGCCAGCAGTTACTTTGGGAACACTGAAGCTTTCTTT.

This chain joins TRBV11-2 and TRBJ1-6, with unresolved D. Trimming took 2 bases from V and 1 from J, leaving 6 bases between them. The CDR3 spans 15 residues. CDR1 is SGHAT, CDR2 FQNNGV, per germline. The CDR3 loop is CASSLPGSYNSPLHF. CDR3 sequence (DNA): TGTGCCAGCAGCTTACCGGGATCCTATAATTCACCCCTCCACTTT.

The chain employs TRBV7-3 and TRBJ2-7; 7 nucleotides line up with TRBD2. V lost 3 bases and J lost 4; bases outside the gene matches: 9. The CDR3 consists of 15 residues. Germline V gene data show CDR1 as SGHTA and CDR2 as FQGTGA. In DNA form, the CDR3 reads TGTGCCAGCAGCTTCAGCGGGGCGGTGGTGTACGAGCAGTACTTC. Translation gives CASSFSGAVVYEQYF.

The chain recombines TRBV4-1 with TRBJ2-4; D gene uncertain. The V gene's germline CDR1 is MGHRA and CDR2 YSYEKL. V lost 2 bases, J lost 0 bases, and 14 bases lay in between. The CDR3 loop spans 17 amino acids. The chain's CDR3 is CASSQQDGELAKNIQYF. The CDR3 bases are TGCGCCAGCAGCCAACAGGACGGAGAGCTAGCCAAAAACATTCAGTACTTC.

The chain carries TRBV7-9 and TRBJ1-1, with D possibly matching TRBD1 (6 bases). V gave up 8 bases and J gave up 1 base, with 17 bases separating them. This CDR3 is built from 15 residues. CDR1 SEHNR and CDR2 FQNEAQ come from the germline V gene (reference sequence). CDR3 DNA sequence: TGTGCCAGCCAGGGGCCCTCGACGGCGAACACTGAAGCTTTCTTT. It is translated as CASQGPSTANTEAFF.